Shown below are 27 T cell receptor beta chains from a single sample sequenced in a study of cytotoxic CD8 clonotypes in ibrutinib-treated CLL. Measured with immunoSEQ multiplex PCR; TCRdb has only the in-frame clones, and not every one. Among about 140,000 clones listed, around 76% were seen once. The starting material was PBMCs, obtained after 24 months of ibrutinib treatment. Receptors were obtained from a human donor with chronic lymphocytic leukemia.

The chain joins TRBV27 to TRBJ2-7; TRBD2 might be the D (5 bases). CDR3 length equals 12 residues. Per germline, CDR1 MNHEY and CDR2 SMNVEV (reference sequence). V lost 1 base and J lost 5, with 6 bases in between. The chain's CDR3 is CASSLWGDEQYF. The CDR3 nucleotides are TGTGCCAGCAGTTTATGGGGAGACGAGCAGTACTTC.

The CDR3 spells CATSLGVETQYF. The CDR3 bases are TGTGCCACCAGCTTGGGGGTAGAGACCCAGTACTTC. The V and J genes are TRBV15 and TRBJ2-5, with D perhaps given as TRBD1 or TRBD2 (5 bases each). The length of the CDR3 is 12 residues. V was shortened by 5 bases and J by 4 bases, with 8 bases between the two germline ends. From germline, CDR1 is LNHNV and CDR2 YYDKDF (reference sequence).

Worth noting for this clone: The sample contains more than one DNA sequence encoding this CDR3. V and J are TRBV28 and TRBJ1-3; TRBD1 matches at 9 bases. J was trimmed by 0 bases and V by 3 bases; bases with no gene match: 3. The CDR3 has 16 amino acids. Germline-derived CDR1 and CDR2 are MDHEN and SYDVKM. The CDR3: CASSLGQGSSGNTIYF. The DNA for the CDR3 is TGTGCCAGCAGTTTGGGACAGGGAAGCTCTGGAAACACCATATATTTT.

V gene TRBV27 combines with J gene TRBJ2-3; TRBD1 might be the D (6 bases). Germline CDR1 reads MNHEY; CDR2 reads SMNVEV (reference sequence). V was trimmed by 2 bases and J by 4 bases, leaving 13 bases between them. This CDR3 region has 15 residues. Written as DNA, the CDR3 is TGTGCCAGCAGTTTAGGTGGCAGGGGATCAGATACGCAGTATTTT. Its protein is CASSLGGRGSDTQYF.

The chain has TRBV7-9 and TRBJ2-1, with D hard to call. CDR3 size: 13 residues. V lost 1 base and J lost 10, with 11 bases in between. Germline V gene lookup returns CDR1 SEHNR and CDR2 FQNEAQ (reference sequence). CDR3 residues: CASSLGTANEQFF. CDR3 nucleotides: TGTGCCAGCAGCTTAGGTACAGCAAACGAGCAGTTCTTC. Full variable domain (remainder filled in from reference TRBV7-9 and TRBJ2-1): DTGVSQNPRHKITKRGQNVTFRCDPISEHNRLYWYRQTLGQGPEFLTYFQNEAQLEKSRLLSDRFSAERPKGSFSTLEIQRTEQGDSAMYLCASSLGTANEQFFGPGTRLTVL.

The chain carries TRBV6-6 and TRBJ2-2; no reliable D call. Between the trimmed V and J ends, which lost 0 bases and 7 bases, there was a span of 6 bases. From germline, CDR1 is MNHNY and CDR2 SVGAGI (reference sequence). This CDR3 is built from 13 residues. CDR3 sequence (DNA): TGTGCCAGCAGTTACTCCCAGGTCGGGGAGCTGTTTTTT. It yields the protein CASSYSQVGELFF.

The V call is TRBV6-5, the J call TRBJ1-6; D is ambiguous. Germline lookup yields CDR1 MNHEY and CDR2 SVGAGI. Trimming left V 0 bases short and J 7 bases short, with 10 bases between. This CDR3 is built from 15 residues. CDR3 region: CASSYSGGWNSPLHF. The CDR3, as DNA: TGTGCCAGCAGTTACTCGGGAGGGTGGAATTCACCCCTCCACTTT.

This chain links TRBV5-5 with TRBJ2-7; D tentatively fits TRBD1 or TRBD2 (5 bases each). The CDR3 is 13 amino acids. V dropped 4 bases and J dropped 7 bases, with 15 bases sitting between them. Per germline, CDR1 SGHKS and CDR2 YYEKEE (reference sequence). CDR3 nucleotides: TGTGCCAGCAGCACCGGGACCCTCGGAGAGCAGTACTTC. It encodes CASSTGTLGEQYF.

This chain joins TRBV27 and TRBJ1-2; tentatively, D is TRBD1 (6 bases). V was trimmed by 6 bases and J by 3 bases, leaving 11 bases between them. Germline CDR1 MNHEY, CDR2 SMNVEV (reference sequence). The CDR3 totals 13 residues. The CDR3 loop is CASRRDTYYGYTF. The CDR3 coding sequence is TGTGCCAGCAGACGGGACACCTACTATGGCTACACCTTC.

This sequence joins TRBV5-4 and TRBJ1-1, with TRBD1 as a possible D gene (5 bases). Trimming pared 4 bases from V and 1 base from J, leaving 17 bases between. CDR1 and CDR2 from the germline V gene are SGHNT and YYREEE (reference sequence). The CDR3 contains 16 residues. The CDR3 DNA sequence: TGTGCCAGCAGCCCATGGGGCGAGGGCTCGAACACTGAAGCTTTCTTT. Its translation is CASSPWGEGSNTEAFF. The full variable domain, its missing parts supplied by reference TRBV5-4 and TRBJ1-1, is ETGVTQSPTHLIKTRGQQVTLRCSSQSGHNTVSWYQQALGQGPQFIFQYYREEENGRGNFPPRFSGLQFPNYSSELNVNALELDDSALYLCASSPWGEGSNTEAFFGQGTRLTVV.

The V and J genes are TRBV7-8 and TRBJ1-3; D is undetermined. Trimming took off 5 bases at V and 4 bases at J, with 12 bases between the two ends. CDR3 length equals 14 residues. The V gene's germline CDR1 is SGHVS and CDR2 FQNEAQ. CDR3 coding DNA: TGTGCCAGCAGCCCCCGGGCCTGGGGAAACACCATATATTTT. Translated, it gives CASSPRAWGNTIYF.

The rearrangement joins TRBV18 to TRBJ1-1; no firm D call. V lost 5 bases, J lost 7 bases, and 14 bases lay in between. The germline CDR1 and CDR2 sequences are KGHSH and LQKENI. This CDR3 contains 13 residues. The DNA of the CDR3 is TGTGCCAGCTCAACCCGGGCCCTCGGTGAAGCTTTCTTT. Translation: CASSTRALGEAFF.

The chain couples TRBV7-3 to TRBJ2-2; 8 bases are shared with TRBD1. Trimming removed 5 bases from V and 6 bases from J; junction bases left unmatched: 8. The CDR3 contains 15 residues. CDR1 and CDR2 (germline): SGHTA, FQGTGA. The CDR3 DNA reads TGTGCCAGCAGCGCGACAGACAGGGGTCCCGGGGAGCTGTTTTTT. Residues: CASSATDRGPGELFF.

This clone was seen just once. The gene calls are TRBV4-3 and TRBJ2-3, with D tentatively TRBD2 (5 bases). The CDR3 covers 13 residues. Germline-derived CDR1 and CDR2 are LGHNA and YSLEER. V was pared by 4 bases and J by 6 bases, with 11 bases between. The DNA of the CDR3 is TGCGCCAGCAGCCCCCCCGGGGAGGATACGCAGTATTTT. Translated, it gives CASSPPGEDTQYF.

This chain links TRBV6-5 with TRBJ1-6; D uncertain. V was cut by 2 bases and J by 13 bases, with 12 bases left in between. Germline-derived CDR1 and CDR2 are MNHEY and SVGAGI. The CDR3 consists of 13 residues. CDR3 loop: CASSYGLTQPLHF. For the CDR3, the DNA is TGTGCCAGCAGTTACGGTCTCACACAGCCCCTCCACTTT.

The V and J genes are TRBV28 and TRBJ1-1, with 11 bases identical to TRBD1. V gave up 4 bases and J gave up 6 bases; unmatched junction bases: 7. The CDR3 loop spans 15 amino acids. Germline lookup yields CDR1 MDHEN and CDR2 SYDVKM. The CDR3 bases are TGTGCCAGCAGTTCGGGGACAGGGGGTGGCTCTGAAGCTTTCTTT. This codes for CASSSGTGGGSEAFF.

The chain couples TRBV6-6 to TRBJ2-2, with TRBD1 matching over 7 bases. The CDR3 covers 14 residues. Germline CDR1 MNHNY, CDR2 SVGAGI (reference sequence). The trim removed 5 bases at V and 4 bases at J, leaving 4 bases unmatched. The CDR3 bases are TGTGCCAGCAGTGTAGCAGGGGGCACCGGGGAGCTGTTTTTT. Protein sequence: CASSVAGGTGELFF.

The V gene is TRBV6-5, the J gene TRBJ2-5; 9 bases align to TRBD2. Per the germline V gene, CDR1 is MNHEY and CDR2 is SVGAGI. This CDR3 contains 15 residues. J lost 5 bases, V lost 2 bases, and 6 bases had no gene match. DNA for the CDR3: TGTGCCAGCAGTTACGAGGGGGCGGGAGGGGAGACCCAGTACTTC. Amino acids: CASSYEGAGGETQYF.

This chain links TRBV7-9 with TRBJ1-2, with D uncertain. The CDR3 runs 15 residues. V shed 3 bases and J shed 0 bases, with 11 bases lying between them. In germline, CDR1 is SEHNR, CDR2 FQNEAQ (reference sequence). CDR3 nucleotides: TGTGCCAGCAGCTTTGCCCTTACCTCTAACTATGGCTACACCTTC. Its protein is CASSFALTSNYGYTF. Variable domain in full (rest from reference TRBV7-9 and TRBJ1-2): DTGVSQNPRHKITKRGQNVTFRCDPISEHNRLYWYRQTLGQGPEFLTYFQNEAQLEKSRLLSDRFSAERPKGSFSTLEIQRTEQGDSAMYLCASSFALTSNYGYTFGSGTRLTVV.

The J gene is TRBJ2-7, the V gene TRBV6-6; D is tentatively TRBD1 or TRBD2 (5 bases each). Per the germline V gene, CDR1 is MNHNY and CDR2 is SVGAGI (reference sequence). The CDR3 spans 11 residues. Trimming left V 3 bases short and J 10 bases short, with 10 bases between. In nucleotides, the CDR3 is TGTGCCAGCAGTTATTGGGACCGACAGTACTTC. It is translated as CASSYWDRQYF.

The chain links TRBV18 to TRBJ1-3; weak D call: TRBD1 (6 bases). The V gene's germline CDR1 is KGHSH and CDR2 LQKENI. V was trimmed by 0 bases and J by 4 bases, leaving 7 bases between them. The CDR3 extends over 14 amino acids. CDR3 protein: CASSPPRGGNTIYF. The CDR3 bases are TGTGCCAGCTCACCACCCAGGGGCGGAAACACCATATATTTT.

The V gene is TRBV27, the J gene TRBJ2-5; TRBD2 matches at 12 bases. CDR1 MNHEY and CDR2 SMNVEV come from the germline V gene (reference sequence). Germline trimming cut 2 bases from V and 9 bases from J; bases unmatched to any gene: 4. This CDR3 is built from 14 residues. The CDR3 coding sequence is TGTGCCAGCAGTTTACTCAGGACTAGCGGGGCCCAGTACTTC. This codes for CASSLLRTSGAQYF.

This clone appeared a few times. The rearrangement joins TRBV18 to TRBJ2-7; 8 bases line up with TRBD1. Germline assignment: CDR1 KGHSH and CDR2 LQKENI. V dropped 3 bases and J dropped 1; count of bases not matched to a gene: 5. CDR3 size: 15 residues. CDR3 sequence reads: CASSPTGVMSYEQYF. CDR3 sequence (DNA): TGTGCCAGCTCACCGACAGGGGTCATGTCCTACGAGCAGTACTTC. The variable domain in full, with the rest retrieved from reference TRBV18 and TRBJ2-7, is NAGVMQNPRHLVRRRGQEARLRCSPMKGHSHVYWYRQLPEEGLKFMVYLQKENIIDESGMPKERFSAEFPKEGPSILRIQQVVRGDSAAYFCASSPTGVMSYEQYFGPGTRLTVT.

The chain employs TRBV4-2 and TRBJ2-1; the D is unclear. The CDR3 is 14 residues long. From germline, CDR1 is LGHNA and CDR2 YNFKEQ. The V gene lost 0 bases and the J gene lost 4 bases, with 7 bases spanning the gap. The CDR3 coding sequence is TGTGCCAGCAGCCAAGATCCTCGGTACAATGAGCAGTTCTTC. Translated: CASSQDPRYNEQFF.

The chain joins TRBV11-3 to TRBJ2-5; no firm D call. V was shortened by 1 base and J by 1 base, with 10 bases between the two germline ends. Germline CDR1 is SGHNT and CDR2 is YENEEA. The CDR3 spans 15 residues. CDR3 sequence reads: CASSLGASSQETQYF. The DNA of the CDR3 is TGTGCCAGCAGCTTAGGGGCCAGCAGCCAAGAGACCCAGTACTTC.

The V gene is TRBV27, the J gene TRBJ2-1, with TRBD2 identical over 9 bases. Germline-derived CDR1 and CDR2 are MNHEY and SMNVEV (reference sequence). The CDR3 sequence is 16 residues long. Trimming cost V 7 bases and J 2 bases; bases outside gene matches: 9. The chain's CDR3 is CASTKRGAGTYNEQFF. CDR3 nucleotides: TGTGCCAGCACCAAGCGGGGGGCTGGGACCTACAATGAGCAGTTCTTC.

This clone appeared once. V usage is TRBV5-5 and J usage is TRBJ2-7, with 8 bases aligning to TRBD2. The CDR3 sequence is 15 residues long. The germline V gene encodes CDR1 SGHKS and CDR2 YYEKEE (reference sequence). Germline trimming cut 5 bases from V and 3 bases from J; bases unmatched to any gene: 10. CDR3 in DNA: TGTGCCAGCAGAGGGGGGCCCGGGACTAGCTACGAGCAGTACTTC. Translation gives CASRGGPGTSYEQYF.